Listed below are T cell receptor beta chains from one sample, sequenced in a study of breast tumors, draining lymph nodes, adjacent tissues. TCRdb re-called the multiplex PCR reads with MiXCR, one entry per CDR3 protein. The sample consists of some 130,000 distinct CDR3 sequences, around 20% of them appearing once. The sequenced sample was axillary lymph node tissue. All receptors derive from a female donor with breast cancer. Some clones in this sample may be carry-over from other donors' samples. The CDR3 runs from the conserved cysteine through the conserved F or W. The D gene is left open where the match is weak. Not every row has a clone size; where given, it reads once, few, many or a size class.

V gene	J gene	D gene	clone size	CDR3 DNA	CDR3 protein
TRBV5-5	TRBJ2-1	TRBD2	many	TGTGCCAGCAGCTTACTAGCGGACAATGAGCAGTTCTTC	CASSLLADNEQFF
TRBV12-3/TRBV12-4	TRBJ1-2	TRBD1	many	TGTGCCAGCAGTTTAAGGGACAGGGGGCGCGGGGGCTACACCTTC	CASSLRDRGRGGYTF
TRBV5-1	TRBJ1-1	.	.	TGCGCCAGCAGCTTGGTTTCGGGAGGGGCTGAAGCTTTCTTT	CASSLVSGGAEAFF
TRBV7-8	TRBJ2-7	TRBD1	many	TGTGCCAGCAGCACGGGACAGGGTAGCCACGAGCAGTACTTC	CASSTGQGSHEQYF
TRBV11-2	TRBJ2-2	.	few	TGTGCCAGCAGCCGGGGAGTCTCCGGGGAGCTGTTTTTT	CASSRGVSGELFF
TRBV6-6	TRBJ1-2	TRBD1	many	TGTGCCAGCAGAACCGGGACAGGGAGAGGCTACACCTTC	CASRTGTGRGYTF
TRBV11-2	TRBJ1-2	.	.	TGTGCCAGCAGCTCAAAAAAGACAATCGGTGGCTACACCTTC	CASSSKKTIGGYTF
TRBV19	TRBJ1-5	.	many	TGTGCCAGTAGTGGGCAGGGCGGCAATCAGCCCCAGCATTTT	CASSGQGGNQPQHF
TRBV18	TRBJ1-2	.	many	TGTGCCAGCTCACCCTCGGGAGGATCTAGTACAAGCTACACCTTC	CASSPSGGSSTSYTF
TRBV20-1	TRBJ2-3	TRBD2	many	TGCAGTGCCCCCGGGACTAGCCACACAGATACGCAGTATTTT	CSAPGTSHTDTQYF
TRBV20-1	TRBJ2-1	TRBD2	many	TGCAGTGCTAGAGCGCTAGCGGGAGGCCTTGCAAATGAGCAGTTCTTC	CSARALAGGLANEQFF
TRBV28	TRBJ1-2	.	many	TGTGCCAGCAGTTTTTATCGAGGGGCGGTTCACTATGGCTACACCTTC	CASSFYRGAVHYGYTF
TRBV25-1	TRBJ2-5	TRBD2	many	TGTGCCAGCAGTGTGCGGGGGGAGACCCAGTACTTC	CASSVRGETQYF
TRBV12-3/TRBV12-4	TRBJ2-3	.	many	TGTGCCAGCAGAATCACAGATACGCAGTATTTT	CASRITDTQYF
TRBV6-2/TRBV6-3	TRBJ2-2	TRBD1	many	TGTGCCAGCAGTTACCACAGGGGAAGCGGGGAGCTGTTTTTT	CASSYHRGSGELFF
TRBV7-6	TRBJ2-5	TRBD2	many	TGTGCCAGCAGCCCCATGCAAGCGGGAGCGGGGGAGACCCAGTACTTC	CASSPMQAGAGETQYF
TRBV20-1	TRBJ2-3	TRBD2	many	TGCAGTGCTAGACGGGGGGGCACAGATACGCAGTATTTT	CSARRGGTDTQYF
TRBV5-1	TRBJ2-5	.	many	TGCGCCAGCAGCTTGTCTGGGACCCCCGAGACCCAGTACTTC	CASSLSGTPETQYF
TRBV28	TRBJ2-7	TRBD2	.	TGTGCCAGCAGTCAGACGACGGGGGGATACGAGCGGTACTTC	CASSQTTGGYERYF
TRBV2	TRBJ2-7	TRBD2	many	TGTGCCAGCGAGTTCAGCGGGAGAGCCTACGAGCAGTACTTC	CASEFSGRAYEQYF
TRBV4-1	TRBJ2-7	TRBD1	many	TGCGCCAGCAGCCGAGGGACAGACCTAACCTACGAGCAGTACTTC	CASSRGTDLTYEQYF
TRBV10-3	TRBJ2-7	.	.	TGTGCCATCAGTGATGACAGGCGGACCTACGAGCAGTACTTC	CAISDDRRTYEQYF
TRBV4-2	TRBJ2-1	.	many	TGTGCCAGCAGCCAAGTTGGGGGTGCCTACAATGAGCAGTTCTTC	CASSQVGGAYNEQFF
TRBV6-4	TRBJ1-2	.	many	TGTGCCAGCAGTGACCAGAACTATGGCTACACCTTC	CASSDQNYGYTF
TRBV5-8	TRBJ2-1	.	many	TGTGCCAGCAGCATAACTAGCTACAATGAGCAGTTCTTC	CASSITSYNEQFF
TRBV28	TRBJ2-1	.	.	TGTGCCAGCAGTTCCGCGGAACTAATTTACAATGAGCAGTTCTTC	CASSSAELIYNEQFF
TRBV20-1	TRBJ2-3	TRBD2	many	TGCAGTGCTAGGTGGGGGGTGGGAGGGGCAGATACGCAGTATTTT	CSARWGVGGADTQYF
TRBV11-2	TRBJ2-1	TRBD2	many	TGTGCCAGCAGCTTAGAGAGCGGGGGGGCATATGAGCAGTTCTTC	CASSLESGGAYEQFF
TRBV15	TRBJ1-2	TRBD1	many	TGTGCCGCCAGCAGGCCGGACAGGGAATATGGCTACACCTTC	CAASRPDREYGYTF
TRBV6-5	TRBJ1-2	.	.	TGTGCCAGCAGTTACTCAGACCGAAACTATGGCTACACCTTC	CASSYSDRNYGYTF
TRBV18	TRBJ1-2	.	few	TGTGCCAGCTCACTTGGGGTTGACTATGGCTACACCTTC	CASSLGVDYGYTF
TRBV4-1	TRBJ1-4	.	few	TGCGCCAGCAGCCCCCCTGGGGCAGCGTCTAATGAAAAACTGTTGTTT	CASSPPGAASNEKLLF
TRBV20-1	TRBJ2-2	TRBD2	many	TGCAGTGCAACTACTAGCGGGGGCACCGGGGAGCTGTTTTTT	CSATTSGGTGELFF
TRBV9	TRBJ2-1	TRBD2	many	TGTGCCAGCAGCCCGTGGGAGGGACTAAGGAATGAGCAGTTCTTC	CASSPWEGLRNEQFF
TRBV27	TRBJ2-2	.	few	TGTGCCAGCAGTACCGGGAGACCCGGGGAGCTGTTTTTT	CASSTGRPGELFF